This entry features one T cell receptor beta chain sequence. From germline, CDR1 is LGHDT and CDR2 YNNKEL (reference sequence). This CDR3 contains 16 residues. Trimming removed 4 bases from V and 8 bases from J; junction bases left unmatched: 8. Measured with immunoSEQ multiplex PCR; TCRdb has only the in-frame clones, and not every one. The sample carries over 75,000 clones, 90% to 95% recorded once. This sample was included in a study of blood T cell repertoires in COVID-19. Study as a whole: Acute and convalescent COVID-19 specimens originated in the United States, Italy and Spain.

The TCR comes from a man between 60 and 70 years old with acute or convalescent COVID-19. The genes are TRBV3-1 (or the pseudogene TRBV3-2) and TRBJ2-1; TRBD2 matches 13 bases. The sample consisted of peripheral blood. In DNA, the CDR3 is TGTGCCAGCAGCCTCCGTGGACTAGCGGGAGTGCATGAGCAGTTCTTC. Encoded protein: CASSLRGLAGVHEQFF.